The rows below give T cell receptor beta chains drawn from one sample of a study of blood T cell repertoires in COVID-19. Libraries were prepared by immunoSEQ multiplex PCR; TCRdb keeps only in-frame clonotypes and omits some of them. This table holds roughly 240,000 clones, around 80% found once. The sequenced sample was peripheral blood. The receptors originated from a man aged 40-49 years who had recovered from COVID-19. The CDR3 runs from the conserved cysteine through the conserved F or W. Fields, in order: J gene, clone size, CDR3 length, D gene, V gene, CDR3 protein, CDR3 DNA. D genes are given only for firm matches. Expanded clones are given a class, and other clones once, few, many or no size at all.

>TRBJ2-3|once|15|TRBD1|TRBV5-1
CASSRRDRVTDTQYF
TGCGCCAGCAGCCGCCGGGACAGGGTCACAGATACGCAGTATTTT
>TRBJ2-7|-|14|-|TRBV6-6
CASTDAGVTYEQYF
TGTGCCAGTACCGACGCAGGGGTGACCTACGAGCAGTACTTC
>TRBJ2-3|-|15|TRBD2|TRBV5-5
CASSSSGRAVDTQYF
TGTGCCAGCAGCTCCAGCGGGAGGGCAGTAGATACGCAGTATTTT
>TRBJ1-2|-|14|TRBD1|TRBV5-4
CASSWENRGYGYTF
TGTGCCAGCAGCTGGGAGAACAGGGGCTATGGCTACACCTTC
>TRBJ2-1|-|15|TRBD1|TRBV11-2
CASSLLRDRAWEQFF
TGTGCCAGCAGCTTACTCCGGGACAGGGCGTGGGAGCAGTTCTTC
>TRBJ2-7|few|15|TRBD1|TRBV18
CASSPDRGRRSEQYF
TGTGCCAGCTCACCGGACAGGGGGCGCCGGTCCGAGCAGTACTTC
>TRBJ2-1|once|14|-|TRBV9
CASSPLALINEQFF
TGTGCCAGCAGCCCTCTAGCACTTATCAATGAGCAGTTCTTC
>TRBJ1-2|-|12|-|TRBV7-9
CASRYWGGGYTF
TGTGCCAGCAGATATTGGGGAGGTGGCTACACCTTC
>TRBJ2-1|-|14|TRBD1|TRBV30
CAWTQAGGYNEQFF
TGTGCCTGGACCCAGGCAGGGGGATACAATGAGCAGTTCTTC
>TRBJ2-1|-|14|TRBD1|TRBV5-4
CASSNTKQGAEQFF
TGTGCCAGCAGCAATACCAAACAGGGGGCTGAGCAGTTCTTC
>TRBJ1-2|-|15|-|TRBV5-6
CASSFSGASSYGYTF
TGTGCCAGCAGCTTCAGCGGGGCAAGTAGCTATGGCTACACCTTC
>TRBJ2-5|-|15|TRBD2|TRBV4-1
CASSPFSGRGETQYF
TGCGCCAGCAGCCCCTTCAGCGGGAGAGGGGAGACCCAGTACTTC
>TRBJ2-3|-|15|-|TRBV5-1
CASSLEARSGDTQYF
TGCGCCAGCAGCTTGGAGGCACGCAGCGGCGATACGCAGTATTTT
>TRBJ1-4|-|16|-|TRBV18
CASSDGTAGGGEKLFF
TGTGCCAGCTCAGACGGGACTGCCGGCGGGGGTGAAAAACTGTTTTTT
>TRBJ2-7|once|14|TRBD2|TRBV3-1/TRBV3-2
CASSHCGRNYEQYF
TGTGCCAGCAGCCACTGCGGGAGGAACTACGAGCAGTACTTC
>TRBJ2-1|-|16|TRBD2|TRBV9
CASSLGLAGPYNEQFF
TGTGCCAGCAGCTTGGGACTAGCGGGACCCTACAATGAGCAGTTCTTC
>TRBJ2-3|-|13|-|TRBV14
CASSKILTDTQYF
TGTGCCAGCAGCAAGATACTCACAGATACGCAGTATTTT
>TRBJ1-1|-|17|TRBD1|TRBV5-4
CASSLRQGAVEHTEAFF
TGTGCCAGCAGCCTCCGACAGGGGGCGGTAGAACACACTGAAGCTTTCTTT
>TRBJ1-6|few|14|-|TRBV5-1
CASSFGEAYSPLHF
TGCGCCAGCAGCTTTGGCGAGGCGTATTCACCCCTCCACTTT
>TRBJ2-1|-|18|TRBD2|TRBV27
CASSLPGLADSSYNEQFF
TGTGCCAGCAGTTTACCGGGACTAGCGGATAGCTCCTACAATGAGCAGTTCTTC
>TRBJ2-7|-|15|TRBD1|TRBV5-6
CASSEGQGFPYEQYF
TGTGCCAGCAGCGAAGGACAGGGGTTCCCCTACGAGCAGTACTTC
>TRBJ1-2|-|13|TRBD1|TRBV4-1
CASSLTGVTGLTF
TGCGCCAGCAGCCTTACAGGGGTCACGGGACTCACCTTC
>TRBJ2-3|-|12|-|TRBV29-1
CSVGVTQDTQYF
TGCAGCGTTGGAGTGACTCAAGATACGCAGTATTTT
>TRBJ2-5|-|11|TRBD2|TRBV7-9
CASSSERELYF
TGTGCCAGCAGCTCCGAGCGGGAGCTGTACTTC
>TRBJ1-1|-|14|-|TRBV27
CASSRAGGSTEAFF
TGTGCCAGCAGCCGAGCGGGGGGAAGCACTGAAGCTTTCTTT
>TRBJ1-3|few|15|TRBD1|TRBV29-1
CSVEAAKDRGPTIYF
TGCAGCGTTGAAGCAGCTAAGGACAGGGGTCCCACCATATATTTT
>TRBJ1-1|-|13|-|TRBV19
CASSMARAAEAFF
TGTGCCAGTAGTATGGCCAGGGCCGCTGAAGCTTTCTTT
>TRBJ2-3|-|16|TRBD2|TRBV5-6
CASSILAGPVGDTQYF
TGTGCCAGCAGCATCCTAGCGGGCCCCGTCGGCGATACGCAGTATTTT
>TRBJ2-3|few|12|-|TRBV29-1
CGWAPGGDTQYF
TGCGGCTGGGCCCCTGGGGGGGATACGCAGTATTTT
>TRBJ1-2|-|15|TRBD1|TRBV18
CASSPIRDSAYGYTF
TGTGCCAGCTCACCCATTCGGGACAGCGCCTATGGCTACACCTTC
>TRBJ2-3|-|16|TRBD2|TRBV7-9
CASSSIAGGNGDTQYF
TGTGCCAGCAGCTCTATAGCGGGGGGGAACGGCGATACGCAGTATTTT
>TRBJ2-3|-|14|-|TRBV7-9
CASSLGTTGDTQYF
TGTGCCAGCAGCTTAGGCACGACCGGGGATACGCAGTATTTT
>TRBJ2-3|-|13|-|TRBV4-3
CASSQDLKGAQYF
TGCGCCAGCAGCCAAGATTTAAAGGGGGCGCAGTATTTT
>TRBJ1-4|-|15|-|TRBV4-3
CASSQGGGGRQKLFF
TGCGCCAGCAGCCAAGGGGGCGGAGGGAGGCAAAAACTGTTTTTT
>TRBJ2-7|-|18|TRBD2|TRBV7-2
CASRWGGLAGGTSYEQYF
TGTGCCAGCAGATGGGGCGGTCTAGCGGGGGGGACTTCCTACGAGCAGTACTTC
>TRBJ1-2|-|12|-|TRBV7-9
CASGLMREGYTF
TGTGCCAGCGGATTGATGAGGGAGGGCTACACCTTC
>TRBJ2-1|-|15|TRBD2|TRBV6-5
CASSSGTSNLGEQFF
TGTGCCAGCAGCTCCGGGACTAGCAATCTCGGTGAGCAGTTCTTC
>TRBJ2-1|-|14|TRBD2|TRBV4-3
CASSPGEGRHEQFF
TGCGCCAGCAGCCCCGGGGAGGGTCGGCATGAGCAGTTCTTC
>TRBJ2-5|-|16|-|TRBV24-1
CATSPGKGPLVETQYF
TGTGCCACCAGTCCCGGCAAGGGGCCCTTAGTCGAGACCCAGTACTTC
>TRBJ2-4|-|12|-|TRBV5-1
CASSYGGSIQYF
TGCGCCAGCAGCTACGGAGGGTCCATTCAGTACTTC
>TRBJ2-7|-|14|-|TRBV19
CASSTPDSYYEQYF
TGTGCCAGTAGTACCCCAGACTCATACTACGAGCAGTACTTC
>TRBJ1-1|-|15|-|TRBV5-1
CASSLVGGSGTEAFF
TGCGCCAGCAGCTTGGTAGGGGGTTCCGGCACTGAAGCTTTCTTT
>TRBJ2-7|many|14|-|TRBV5-4
CASSEGDGSYEQYF
TGTGCCAGCAGTGAGGGGGACGGAAGCTACGAGCAGTACTTC
>TRBJ2-2|-|15|-|TRBV7-2
CASSLSEANTGELFF
TGTGCCAGCAGCCTTAGCGAGGCAAACACCGGGGAGCTGTTTTTT
>TRBJ2-6|-|16|-|TRBV11-3
CATAMGRGSGANVLTF
TGTGCCACTGCGATGGGGCGGGGCTCGGGGGCCAACGTCCTGACTTTC
>TRBJ1-2|once|13|TRBD1|TRBV19
CASSMTGPYGYTF
TGTGCCAGTAGTATGACAGGGCCCTATGGCTACACCTTC
>TRBJ2-2|-|19|TRBD2|TRBV4-1
CASSQGGLAEGSNTGELFF
TGCGCCAGCAGCCAAGGGGGACTAGCGGAGGGATCGAACACCGGGGAGCTGTTTTTT
>TRBJ2-5|once|15|TRBD1|TRBV4-3
CASSPDRVPQETQYF
TGCGCCAGCAGCCCGGACAGGGTACCTCAAGAGACCCAGTACTTC
>TRBJ2-5|few|14|-|TRBV6-6
CATHAVQGQETQYF
TGTGCCACTCATGCGGTCCAAGGACAAGAGACCCAGTACTTC
>TRBJ1-3|-|15|-|TRBV7-8
CASSRDWGPGNTIYF
TGTGCCAGCAGCCGAGACTGGGGGCCTGGAAACACCATATATTTT
>TRBJ1-2|few|13|-|TRBV5-1
CASSTAWGEGYTF
TGCGCCAGCAGCACGGCGTGGGGGGAAGGCTACACCTTC
>TRBJ2-2|-|18|TRBD2|TRBV5-5
CASSLGLAGAQNTGELFF
TGTGCCAGCAGCTTGGGACTAGCGGGGGCCCAGAACACCGGGGAGCTGTTTTTT
>TRBJ2-7|-|13|-|TRBV2
CASRDDRSYEQYF
TGTGCCAGCAGAGACGACAGGTCCTACGAGCAGTACTTC
>TRBJ2-5|-|13|-|TRBV7-2
CASSLGESETQYF
TGTGCCAGCAGCTTAGGCGAGTCGGAGACCCAGTACTTC
>TRBJ2-7|-|16|-|TRBV10-3
CAISEWGGGSSYEQYF
TGTGCCATCAGTGAGTGGGGAGGGGGGAGCTCCTACGAGCAGTACTTC
>TRBJ2-3|-|13|-|TRBV18
CASSPRLTDTQYF
TGTGCCAGCTCACCTCGACTCACAGATACGCAGTATTTT